The T cell receptor (beta chain) described here comes from a study of CD8+ T cells in alopecia areata. Background on the study: It was roughly 7-11-week-old female C3H/HeJ mice that received skin from approximately 6-13-month-old C3H/HeJ graft donors with spontaneous alopecia.

It was with CD4, CD8alpha, NKG2D, NKG2ACE and other markers that pooled cutaneous lymph node cells were sorted. The CDR3 consists of 14 residues. Trimming took 4 bases from V and 4 from J; bases not matched to a gene: 1. Germline CDR1 reads LGHNA; CDR2 reads YNLKQL (reference sequence). Findings of the study overall: Greater clonality was observed in lesional scalp samples, especially alopecia totalis/universalis, versus normal scalp. Shared TCR sequences were less clear between patients than in mice, possibly partly from HLA diversity. Scalp sample data also include resident alphabeta T cells from normal skin.

Details on this clone: Its antigen is undetermined. Gene names refer to mouse genes. The read comes to an end 3 residues before the CDR3 does, leaving the germline J gene to fill in the end. Other nucleotide sequences in the sample specify the same CDR3.

cDNA reverse transcribed from extracted RNA served as the sequencing template. TCRdb's table, derived via immunoSEQ multiplex PCR, lists solely in-frame clones and lacks some. The repertoire yields roughly 260,000 clones, none seen only once; the top ten contain roughly 1.2%. The J gene is TRBJ1-6, the V gene TRBV5; 7 bases match TRBD1. TRBJ1-6 is an ORF, and what it does is uncertain. The receptor was derived from a C3H/HeJ mouse with alopecia areata. For the strain, the MHC haplotype given is H2-k. Sequencing was performed on CD4+ T cells sorted from a lymph node. The sequenced part of the CDR3 DNA is TGTGCCAGCAGCCCGGACAGGTATAATTCGCCC. Protein sequence: CASSPDRYNSP. The whole CDR3 protein is CASSPDRYNSPLYF.